This T cell receptor (beta chain) stems from a study of early T cells in non-severe SARS-CoV-2 infection. Study details: Chains from this unsorted whole-blood bulk RNA could not be paired.

This clonotype was found many times. Each cDNA molecule carried a unique molecular identifier. TCRdb re-analysed the 5' RACE reads in MiXCR, keeping a single row per CDR3 protein. This sample yields tens of thousands of distinct CDR3 sequences, of which over 6% are seen a single time; approximately 5% belongs to the top ten. Looked up from germline, CDR1 is MGHDK and CDR2 is SYGVNS. This CDR3 has 11 amino acids. V lost 5 bases to trimming and J lost 5 bases, with 7 bases between them. The chain links TRBV25-1 to TRBJ2-7; tentative D call: TRBD1 (5 bases). The TCR sequence derives from an adult who was a healthcare worker with PCR-confirmed SARS-CoV-2 infection or an uninfected control (not recorded which). Sequenced: whole blood. The CDR3: CASSLGHEQYF. The CDR3 bases are TGTGCCAGCAGTTTGGGGCACGAGCAGTACTTC.